This TCR beta chain was captured in a study of blood T cell repertoires in COVID-19. Study-wide background: The analysed material was cDNA or gDNA that came from T cells, B-cell-depleted T cells, or PBMCs.

Germline trimming cut 3 bases from V and 2 bases from J; bases unmatched to any gene: 7. The CDR3 extends over 16 amino acids. Germline V gene data show CDR1 as DFQATT and CDR2 as SNEGSKA (reference sequence). TCRdb's table, derived via immunoSEQ multiplex PCR, lists solely in-frame clones and lacks some. The sample carries around 200,000 clones, approximately 90% recorded once. The chain couples TRBV20-1 to TRBJ2-5; the match to TRBD2 covers 12 bases. The TCR originated in a man between 40 and 49 years old with acute or convalescent COVID-19. The specimen was peripheral blood. The CDR3 is CSASLETSGGQETQYF. The DNA of the CDR3 is TGCAGTGCTAGTTTGGAGACTAGCGGGGGACAAGAGACCCAGTACTTC.